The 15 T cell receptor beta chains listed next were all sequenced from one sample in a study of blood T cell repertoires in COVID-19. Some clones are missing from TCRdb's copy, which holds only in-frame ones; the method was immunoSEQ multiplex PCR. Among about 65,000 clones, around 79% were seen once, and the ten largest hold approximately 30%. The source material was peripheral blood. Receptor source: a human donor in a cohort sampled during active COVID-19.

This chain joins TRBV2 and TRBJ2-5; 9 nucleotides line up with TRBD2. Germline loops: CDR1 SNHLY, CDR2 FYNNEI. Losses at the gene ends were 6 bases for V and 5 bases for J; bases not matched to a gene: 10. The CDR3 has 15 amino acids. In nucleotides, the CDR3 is TGTGCCAGCAGCGAAAAGGGACTAGCTGTGGAGACCCAGTACTTC. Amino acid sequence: CASSEKGLAVETQYF.

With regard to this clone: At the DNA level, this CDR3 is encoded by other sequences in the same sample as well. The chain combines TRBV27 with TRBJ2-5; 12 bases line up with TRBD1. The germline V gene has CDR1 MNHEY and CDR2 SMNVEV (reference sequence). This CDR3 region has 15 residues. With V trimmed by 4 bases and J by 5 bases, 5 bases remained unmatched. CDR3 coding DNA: TGTGCCAGCAGTTCCGGGACAGGGGGCGCCGAGACCCAGTACTTC. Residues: CASSSGTGGAETQYF.

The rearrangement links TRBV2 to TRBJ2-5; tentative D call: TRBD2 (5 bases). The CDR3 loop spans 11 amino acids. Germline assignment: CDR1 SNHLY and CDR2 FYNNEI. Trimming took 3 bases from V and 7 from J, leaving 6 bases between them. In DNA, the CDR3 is TGTGCCAGCAGTGACGAGGGGACCCAGTACTTC. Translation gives CASSDEGTQYF.

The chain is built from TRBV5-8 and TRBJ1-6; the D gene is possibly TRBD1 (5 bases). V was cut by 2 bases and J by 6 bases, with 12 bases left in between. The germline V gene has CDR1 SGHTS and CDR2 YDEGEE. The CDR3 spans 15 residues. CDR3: CASSFGRVVNSPLHF. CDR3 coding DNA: TGTGCCAGCAGCTTCGGCAGGGTGGTTAATTCACCCCTCCACTTT.

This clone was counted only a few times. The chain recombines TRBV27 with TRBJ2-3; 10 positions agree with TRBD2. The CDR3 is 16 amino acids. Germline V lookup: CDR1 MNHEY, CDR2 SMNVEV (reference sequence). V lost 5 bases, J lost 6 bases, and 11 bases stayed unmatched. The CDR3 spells CASSLLAGGARDTQYF. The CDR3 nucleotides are TGTGCCAGCAGTCTATTAGCGGGAGGTGCCCGGGATACGCAGTATTTT.

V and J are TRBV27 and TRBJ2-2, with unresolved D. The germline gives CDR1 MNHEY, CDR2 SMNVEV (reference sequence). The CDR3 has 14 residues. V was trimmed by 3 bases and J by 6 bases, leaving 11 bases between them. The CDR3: CASSFTYPPGELFF. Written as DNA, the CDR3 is TGTGCCAGCAGTTTTACTTATCCCCCCGGGGAGCTGTTTTTT.

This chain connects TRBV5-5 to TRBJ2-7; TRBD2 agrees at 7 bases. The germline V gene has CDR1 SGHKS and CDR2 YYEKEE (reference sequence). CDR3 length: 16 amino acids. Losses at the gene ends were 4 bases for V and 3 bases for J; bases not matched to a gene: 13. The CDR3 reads CASSPLPRGLVYEQYF. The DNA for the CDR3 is TGTGCCAGCAGCCCCCTGCCGCGGGGGTTGGTCTACGAGCAGTACTTC.

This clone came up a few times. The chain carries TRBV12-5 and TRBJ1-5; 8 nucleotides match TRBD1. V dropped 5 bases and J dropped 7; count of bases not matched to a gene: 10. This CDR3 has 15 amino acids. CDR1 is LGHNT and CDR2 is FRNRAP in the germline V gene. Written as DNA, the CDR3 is TGTGCTAGTGGTCCACCGGCAGGGGGCTCCCAGCCCCAGCATTTT. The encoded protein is CASGPPAGGSQPQHF.

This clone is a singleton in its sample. The DNA of the CDR3 is TGCGCCAGCAGCTTGGGGGGCGGGGAAACCTACGAGCAGTACTTC. This codes for CASSLGGGETYEQYF. J is TRBJ2-7 and V is TRBV5-1; D might be TRBD2 (6 bases). The CDR3 covers 15 residues. Trimming removed 0 bases at V and 2 bases at J, with 12 bases between. The V gene's germline CDR1 is SGHRS and CDR2 YFSETQ.

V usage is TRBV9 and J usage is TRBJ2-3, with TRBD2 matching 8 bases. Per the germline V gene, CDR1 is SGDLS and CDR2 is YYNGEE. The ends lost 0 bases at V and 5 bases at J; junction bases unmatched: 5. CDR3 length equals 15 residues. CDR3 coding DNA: TGTGCCAGCAGCGTAGTTGCGGGGGGTGGAGATACGCAGTATTTT. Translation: CASSVVAGGGDTQYF.

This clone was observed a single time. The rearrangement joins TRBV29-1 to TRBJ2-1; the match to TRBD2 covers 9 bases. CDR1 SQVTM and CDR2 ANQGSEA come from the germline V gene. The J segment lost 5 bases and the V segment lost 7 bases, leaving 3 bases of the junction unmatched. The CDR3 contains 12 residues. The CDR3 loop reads CSASGTHNEQFF. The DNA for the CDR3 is TGCAGCGCTAGCGGGACGCACAATGAGCAGTTCTTC.

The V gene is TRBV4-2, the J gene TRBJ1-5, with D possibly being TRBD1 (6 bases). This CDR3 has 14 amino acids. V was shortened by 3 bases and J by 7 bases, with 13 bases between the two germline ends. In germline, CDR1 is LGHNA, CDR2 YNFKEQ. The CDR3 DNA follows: TGTGCCAGCAGCCATGGGACAAGTGAACAGCCCCAGCATTTT. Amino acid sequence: CASSHGTSEQPQHF.

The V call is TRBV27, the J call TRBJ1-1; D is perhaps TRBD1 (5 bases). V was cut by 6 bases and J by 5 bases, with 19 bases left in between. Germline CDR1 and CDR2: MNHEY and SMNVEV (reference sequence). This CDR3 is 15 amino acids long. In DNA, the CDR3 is TGTGCCAGCAGCTATTCTTCAGGGATAAGGACTGAAGCTTTCTTT. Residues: CASSYSSGIRTEAFF.

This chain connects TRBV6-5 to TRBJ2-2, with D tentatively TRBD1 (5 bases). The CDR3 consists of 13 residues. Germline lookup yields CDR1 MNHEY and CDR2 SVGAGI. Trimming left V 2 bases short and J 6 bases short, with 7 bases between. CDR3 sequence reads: CASSYPGSGELFF. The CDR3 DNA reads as TGTGCCAGCAGTTACCCAGGGTCCGGGGAGCTGTTTTTT.

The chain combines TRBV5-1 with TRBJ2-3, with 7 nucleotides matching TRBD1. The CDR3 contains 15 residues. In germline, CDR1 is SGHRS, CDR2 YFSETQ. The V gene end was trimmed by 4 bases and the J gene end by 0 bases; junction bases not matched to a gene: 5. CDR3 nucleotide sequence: TGCGCCAGCAGCAAACAGGGGCAGAGCACAGATACGCAGTATTTT. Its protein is CASSKQGQSTDTQYF. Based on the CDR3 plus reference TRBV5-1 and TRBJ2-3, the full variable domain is KAGVTQTPRYLIKTRGQQVTLSCSPISGHRSVSWYQQTPGQGLQFLFEYFSETQRNKGNFPGRFSGRQFSNSRSEMNVSTLELGDSALYLCASSKQGQSTDTQYFGPGTRLTVL.